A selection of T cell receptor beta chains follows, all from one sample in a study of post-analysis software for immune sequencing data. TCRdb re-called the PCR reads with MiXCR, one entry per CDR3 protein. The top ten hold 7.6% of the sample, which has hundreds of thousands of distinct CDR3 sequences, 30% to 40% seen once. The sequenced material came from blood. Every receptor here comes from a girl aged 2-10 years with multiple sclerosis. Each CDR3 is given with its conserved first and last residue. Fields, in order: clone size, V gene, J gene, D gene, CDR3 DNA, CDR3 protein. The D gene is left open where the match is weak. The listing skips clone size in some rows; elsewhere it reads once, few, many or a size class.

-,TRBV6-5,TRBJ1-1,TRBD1,TGTGCCAGCAAAAACGACAGGGGGCTCTGGGACACTGAAGCTTTCTTT,CASKNDRGLWDTEAFF
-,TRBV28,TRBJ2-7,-,TGTGCCAGCCAAACGGACCTCGTCTGGCACGAGCAGTACTTC,CASQTDLVWHEQYF
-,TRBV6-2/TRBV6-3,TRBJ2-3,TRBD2,TGTGCCAGCAGTAGACTAGCGGGAGTTGCAGATACGCAGTATTTT,CASSRLAGVADTQYF
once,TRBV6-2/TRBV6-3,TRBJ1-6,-,TGTGCCAGCAGTCCTCGGAGGGTTGGAAACTCACCCCTCCACTTT,CASSPRRVGNSPLHF
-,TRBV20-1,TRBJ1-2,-,TGCAGTGCTAGAGAGGAGGGAAACAACTATGGCTACACCTTC,CSAREEGNNYGYTF
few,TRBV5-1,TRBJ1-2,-,TGCGCCAGCAGCTTGGGGTGGGGGACGGACGATGGCTACACCTTC,CASSLGWGTDDGYTF
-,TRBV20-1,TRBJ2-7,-,TGCAGTGCCCGCGACTATCGGGACCTGGGGTACGAGCAGTACTTC,CSARDYRDLGYEQYF
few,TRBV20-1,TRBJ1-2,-,TGCAGTGCTAGAGACGACGTCGGCAGGCAATCCTATGGCTACACCTTC,CSARDDVGRQSYGYTF
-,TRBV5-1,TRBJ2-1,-,TGCGCCAGCAGCTTGGAGGCCTCGGGTGAGCAGTTCTTC,CASSLEASGEQFF
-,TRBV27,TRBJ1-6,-,TGTGCCAGCAGTTTATTTGAGGGGATGGAGTATAATTCACCCCTCCACTTT,CASSLFEGMEYNSPLHF
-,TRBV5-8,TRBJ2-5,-,TGTGCCAGCAGCTTTGGGGGAGGGGGAGAGACCCAGTACTTC,CASSFGGGGETQYF
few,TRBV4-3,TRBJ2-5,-,TGCGCCAGCAGCCAAGATGAGGGAGTCCAAGAGACCCAGTACTTC,CASSQDEGVQETQYF
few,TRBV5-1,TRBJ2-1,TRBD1,TGCGCCAGTAACCCCAGGGGGTTCGCTGAGCAGTTCTTC,CASNPRGFAEQFF
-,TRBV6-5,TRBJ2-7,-,TGTGCCAGCAGTTACTCGGCACCGATAAGCTCCTACGAGCAGTACTTC,CASSYSAPISSYEQYF
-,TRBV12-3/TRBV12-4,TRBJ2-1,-,TGTGCCAGCAGTTTTTTTGGGGAGAGTCGGAATGAGCAGTTCTTC,CASSFFGESRNEQFF
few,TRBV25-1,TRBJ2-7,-,TGTGCCAGCAGCACTCCCGGGACACCCCACCACGAGCAGTACTTC,CASSTPGTPHHEQYF
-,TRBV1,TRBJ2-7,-,TGCACCAGCAGCCAACCGTTGGGTGCTAGCGGGGGAGTGCGCTCCTACGAGCAGTACTTC,CTSSQPLGASGGVRSYEQYF
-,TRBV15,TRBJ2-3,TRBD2,TGTGCCACCAGCAGGACGACTAGCGGGAGTTCGGCAGATACGCAGTATTTT,CATSRTTSGSSADTQYF
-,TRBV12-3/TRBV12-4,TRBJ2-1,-,TGTGCCGGCCGACAGGCTAGGGGCTACAATGAGCAGTTCTTC,CAGRQARGYNEQFF
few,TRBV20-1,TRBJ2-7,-,TGCAGTGCTAGATTCCCCAGGGCCTTGGGCTACGAGCAGTACTTC,CSARFPRALGYEQYF
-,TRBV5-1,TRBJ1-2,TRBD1,TGCGCCAGCAGCGTGGACAGGGGGAGTGTCTATGGCTACACCTTC,CASSVDRGSVYGYTF
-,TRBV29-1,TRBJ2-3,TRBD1,TGCAGCGACAAGCGCACAGGGGGGAGGAGGACAGATACGCAGTATTTT,CSDKRTGGRRTDTQYF
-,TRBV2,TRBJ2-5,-,TGTGCCAGTACACAGGAGTCGAAAGAGACCCAGTACTTC,CASTQESKETQYF
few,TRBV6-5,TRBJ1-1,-,TGTGCCAGCAGCACTCTATCCGAATATGAAGCTTTCTTT,CASSTLSEYEAFF
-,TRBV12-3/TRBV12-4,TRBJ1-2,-,TGTGCCACAGGGACCATAGGAATCTATGGCTACACCTTC,CATGTIGIYGYTF
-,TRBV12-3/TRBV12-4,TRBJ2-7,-,TGTGCCAGCAGTCGAGAAAGCGGGCGGGCCTCCTACGAGCAGTACTTC,CASSRESGRASYEQYF
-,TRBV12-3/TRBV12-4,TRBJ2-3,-,TGTGCCAGCAGTTTAGTAGACCGCCTCACAGATACGCAGTATTTT,CASSLVDRLTDTQYF
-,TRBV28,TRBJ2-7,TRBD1,TGTGCCAGCAGTTTAAGGGGGCACCCTACCTACGAGCAGTACTTC,CASSLRGHPTYEQYF
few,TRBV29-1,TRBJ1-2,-,TGCAGCGTTGAAGGCAGGGGCCACTATGGCTACACCTTC,CSVEGRGHYGYTF
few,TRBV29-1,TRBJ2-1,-,TGCAGCGTTGTAGCGGCCTACAATCCCTACAATGAGCAGTTCTTC,CSVVAAYNPYNEQFF
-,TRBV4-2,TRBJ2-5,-,TGTGCCAGCAGCCAAGATCGGGGTGTTCAGGAGACCCAGTACTTC,CASSQDRGVQETQYF
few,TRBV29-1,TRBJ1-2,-,TGCAGCATCAGCGCGGGCTACACCTTC,CSISAGYTF
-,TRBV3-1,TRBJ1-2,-,TGTGCCAGCAGCCAAGTCGGGCAGGGGAGCGTTGGCTACACCTTC,CASSQVGQGSVGYTF
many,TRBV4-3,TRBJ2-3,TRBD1,TGCGCCAGCAGCCGGGACAGGGGAGCACCAGATACGCAGTATTTT,CASSRDRGAPDTQYF
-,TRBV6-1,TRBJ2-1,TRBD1,TGTGCCAGCAGCGGTTTGGGACAGGGGAATTATGAGCAGTTCTTC,CASSGLGQGNYEQFF
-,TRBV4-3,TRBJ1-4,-,TGCGCCAGCAGCCAAGAGGGGGCAACTAATGAAAAACTGTTTTTT,CASSQEGATNEKLFF
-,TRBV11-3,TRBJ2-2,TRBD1,TGTGCCAGCAGCTTGGACAGGCGGTACGGGGAGCTGTTTTTT,CASSLDRRYGELFF
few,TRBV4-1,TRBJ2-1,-,TGCGCCAGCAGCCACCCCGGCCGCTCGAGCTACAATGAGCAGTTCTTC,CASSHPGRSSYNEQFF
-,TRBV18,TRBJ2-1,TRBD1,TGTGCCAGCTCACCAGGGACAGGGAGTTCCTACAATGAGCAGTTCTTC,CASSPGTGSSYNEQFF
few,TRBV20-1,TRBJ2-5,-,TGCAGTGGAGGGCCGGCGGGAGAGACCCAGTACTTC,CSGGPAGETQYF